This T cell receptor (beta chain) was sequenced during a study of T-cell memory formation after mild COVID-19. Study-level information: The two donors had largely donor-specific TCR clusters.

The germline gives CDR1 KGHSH, CDR2 LQKENI. Trimming left V 4 bases short and J 1 base short, with 8 bases between. This CDR3 region has 14 residues. This clonotype was counted between two and nine times. Employing constant-segment primers, 5'RACE generated TCR alpha and TCR beta cDNA libraries bearing sample barcodes and UMIs. TCRdb fed the 5' RACE reads into MiXCR, producing one record per CDR3 protein. Here the sample spans fewer than 450,000 distinct CDR3 sequences, about 21% being singletons. The chain has TRBV18 and TRBJ2-1; D is tentatively TRBD1 or TRBD2 (5 bases each). The clonotype was recovered from an adult woman who had mild COVID-19 (a few samples of this study predate the infection). Cell type and time point are not known. Sequencing was done on a sample of PBMCs or a T cell subset sorted from them (not recorded which). The CDR3 here is CASSRDLSYNEQFF. Here the CDR3 DNA reads TGTGCCAGCTCACGGGACCTGTCCTACAATGAGCAGTTCTTC.